This record concerns one TCR beta chain sequence. Authors' methods: Reference gene primer amplification gave nucleated cell count estimates. Using immunoSEQ multiplex PCR, the repertoire was profiled, and TCRdb retains in-frame clones only, with some absent. That table is the source of V, J and clone size, and D and trimming were worked out from the DNA. The data contain 100,000 to 150,000 clones, 80% to 85% of them singletons. The data derive from a study of blood T cell repertoires in COVID-19. Study background: Acute and convalescent COVID-19 samples came from the United States, Italy and Spain.

This CDR3 region has 13 residues. With 4 bases removed from V and 4 bases from J, the gap between germline ends came to 11 bases. Germline V gene sequence: CDR1 SGHRS, CDR2 YFSETQ. This receptor was obtained from a woman aged 30 to 39 who had recovered from COVID-19. This chain links TRBV5-1 with TRBJ2-5; a possible D gene is TRBD1 (5 bases). The specimen sequenced was peripheral blood. The CDR3 DNA sequence: TGCGCCAGCAGCCGCCAGGGCGCAGAGACCCAGTACTTC. It encodes CASSRQGAETQYF.